This TCR beta chain was sequenced in a study of blood T cells in healthy people across ages. Study-wide results and limits: Donors of long life had a larger count of naive CD4+ cells and greater diversity than aged donors. Observed TCR beta diversity per million T cells went down as age went up. This fall followed a roughly linear course with age.

Sample-barcoded 5' priming and a J-beta primer mix drove a second PCR of roughly 6 to 12 cycles. TCRdb re-analysed the 5' RACE reads in MiXCR, keeping a single row per CDR3 protein. Among 800,000 to 900,000 distinct CDR3 sequences, approximately 67% were seen once, and the ten largest hold around a quarter. Ranging in age from roughly 6 to 90, the donors were healthy Caucasian individuals from Russia. Peripheral blood from each donor was collected in a volume of approximately 9.5 milliliters. Turning to this clonotype: Its cognate antigen is unknown.

The V gene end was trimmed by 11 bases and the J gene end by 6 bases; junction bases not matched to a gene: 11. Germline V CDR1 and CDR2: MNHEY, SVGEGT. The CDR3 has 14 amino acids. Sequenced input: blood. The V call is TRBV6-2 or TRBV6-3, the J call TRBJ2-1; TRBD1 agrees at 9 bases. This receptor was obtained from a man under 40 in good health. CDR3 sequence (DNA): TGTGCCGGCCAGGGACAGGGTGATTCCAATGAGCAGTTCTTC. Translating gives CAGQGQGDSNEQFF.